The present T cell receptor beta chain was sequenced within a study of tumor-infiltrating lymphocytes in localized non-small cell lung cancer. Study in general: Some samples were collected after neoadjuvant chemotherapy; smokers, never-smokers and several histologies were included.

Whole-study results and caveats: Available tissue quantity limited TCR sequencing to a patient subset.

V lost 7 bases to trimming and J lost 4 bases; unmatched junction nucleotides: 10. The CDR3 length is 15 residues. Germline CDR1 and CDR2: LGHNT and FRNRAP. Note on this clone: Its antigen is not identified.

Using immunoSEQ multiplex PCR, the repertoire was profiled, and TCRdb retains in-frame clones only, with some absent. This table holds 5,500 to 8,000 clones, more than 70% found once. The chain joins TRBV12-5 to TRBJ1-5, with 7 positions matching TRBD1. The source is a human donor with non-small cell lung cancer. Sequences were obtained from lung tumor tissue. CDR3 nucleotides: TGTGCTAGTGAAGCCGGGACAGCCCTTAATCAGCCCCAGCATTTT. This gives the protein CASEAGTALNQPQHF.